This passage covers 19 T cell receptor beta chains from one sample sequenced in a study of post-analysis software for immune sequencing data (dated by TCRdb to the mid-2010s). Libraries were prepared through PCR. Instrument used: Illumina HiSeq 2500. To reduce PCR and sequencing biases, unique molecular identifiers were built into the TCR beta cDNA libraries. The raw public reads went through TCRdb reprocessing: fastp at Q25, MiXCR clone calling, in-frame beta chains kept. Every CDR3 protein is listed once, alongside the most common genes and DNA of its rows. Across this sample there are around 770,000 distinct CDR3 sequences, with around 42% seen only once. The ten largest clones capture approximately 4.4% of the sample. The paper's findings and limits, for the study overall: Significantly higher frequencies in patients than in controls were found for five or six TRBV segments, including TRBV5-6, TRBV5-1 and TRBV20-1.

Antigens of these TCRs are unknown. The sequenced sample was blood. These receptors all come from a girl aged 10 to 17 with multiple sclerosis.

This clonotype was counted a few times. This chain joins TRBV15 and TRBJ2-5; D ambiguous. There are 13 residues in the CDR3. The ends were cut back, 1 base at V and 2 bases at J, with 5 bases in the middle. Germline V CDR1 and CDR2: LNHNV, YYDKDF (reference sequence). The CDR3 loop is CATSRGGQETQYF. For the CDR3, the DNA is TGTGCCACCAGCAGAGGAGGACAAGAGACCCAGTACTTC.

The DNA for the CDR3 is TGTGCCAGCAGTCACCTCGGGACTAGCTACTACAATGAGCAGTTCTTC. Translation gives CASSHLGTSYYNEQFF. J is TRBJ2-1 and V is TRBV6-5; 9 bases are shared with TRBD2. This CDR3 is 16 amino acids long. V was clipped by 5 bases and J by 3 bases; unmatched bases: 8. Germline CDR1 MNHEY, CDR2 SVGAGI.

This clonotype has a handful of counts. The V gene is TRBV7-3, the J gene TRBJ2-4, with 10 bases matching TRBD2. TRBJ2-5 explains the end of the DNA better; the J call may be wrong. The germline V gene has CDR1 SGHTA and CDR2 FQGTGA. The CDR3 spans 17 residues. CDR3 amino acids: CASSLRGSGRAAETQYF. CDR3 DNA: TGTGCCAGCAGCTTAAGGGGGAGCGGGAGGGCCGCAGAGACCCAGTACTTC.

The V call is TRBV12-3 or TRBV12-4, the J call TRBJ2-5; 8 nucleotides line up with TRBD2. This CDR3 is built from 14 residues. V trimming: 3 bases; J trimming: 4 bases; junction bases outside the gene matches: 4. The CDR3, as DNA: TGTGCCAGCAGTTTCTTAGCGGGAATAGAGACCCAGTACTTC. Translating gives CASSFLAGIETQYF.

This chain uses TRBV11-2 with TRBJ2-3; D is ambiguous. V lost 0 bases and J 3 bases, leaving 10 bases between the germline ends. The germline V gene has CDR1 SGHAT and CDR2 FQNNGV. This CDR3 spans 15 amino acids. CDR3 region: CASSLDHGRTDTQYF. CDR3 nucleotide sequence: TGTGCCAGCAGCTTAGATCATGGAAGGACAGATACGCAGTATTTT.

Points on this clonotype: One end of the junction fails to match germline, which may point to a read error. The CDR3 coding sequence is TGCAGTGCTGGAGATAAGACTAGCGGGAGAAGGGATGAGCAGTTCTTC. Its translation: CSAGDKTSGRRDEQFF. The chain joins TRBV20-1 to TRBJ2-1; 12 nucleotides agree with TRBD2. The CDR3 extends over 16 amino acids. CDR1 is DFQATT, CDR2 SNEGSKA, per germline (reference sequence).

In this sample, this clonotype turned up a few times. This CDR3 reads CSARGGEAETYNEQFF. Here the CDR3 DNA reads TGCAGTGCTAGAGGGGGGGAGGCTGAGACCTACAATGAGCAGTTCTTC. The chain combines TRBV20-1 with TRBJ2-1; possibly TRBD2 for D (6 bases). Trimming stripped 1 base from V and 2 bases from J, with 15 bases between. From germline, CDR1 is DFQATT and CDR2 SNEGSKA (reference sequence). CDR3 length equals 16 residues.

The V call is TRBV29-1, the J call TRBJ2-1; D gene uncertain. V lost 2 bases and J lost 7, with 0 bases in between. Germline V lookup: CDR1 SQVTM, CDR2 ANQGSEA. The CDR3 length is 9 residues. CDR3 amino acids: CSVENEQFF. The CDR3 bases are TGCAGCGTTGAAAATGAGCAGTTCTTC.

The chain carries TRBV27 and TRBJ2-4; 14 nucleotides match TRBD2. The closer fit of TRBJ2-7 to the DNA end suggests the J call may be wrong. The CDR3 covers 16 residues. Per the germline V gene, CDR1 is MNHEY and CDR2 is SMNVEV (reference sequence). CDR3 residues: CASSPGLAGVKNEQYF. Written as DNA, the CDR3 is TGTGCCAGCAGTCCGGGACTAGCGGGAGTCAAGAACGAGCAGTACTTC.

V is TRBV4-1 and J is TRBJ1-2; maybe TRBD1 (6 bases). The V end was cut by 0 bases, the J end by 5 bases, with 16 bases between. Germline CDR1 is MGHRA and CDR2 is YSYEKL. The CDR3 consists of 16 residues. CDR3 amino acids: CASSQEPGTGWYGYTF. The CDR3 region has the DNA TGCGCCAGCAGCCAAGAACCTGGAACAGGGTGGTATGGCTACACCTTC.

This sequence joins TRBV7-9 and TRBJ2-1; TRBD2 aligns across 8 bases. The CDR3 length is 15 residues. Germline V gene sequence: CDR1 SEHNR, CDR2 FQNEAQ (reference sequence). V dropped 3 bases and J dropped 7; count of bases not matched to a gene: 8. DNA for the CDR3: TGTGCCAGCAGCTTCATAGGTAGCGGGAATAATGAGCAGTTCTTC. It is translated as CASSFIGSGNNEQFF.

The chain has TRBV6-2 or TRBV6-3 and TRBJ2-1; TRBD2 matches at 7 bases. Matching the DNA end better, TRBJ2-7 makes the J call doubtful. CDR1 is MNHEY, CDR2 SVGEGT, per germline. The CDR3 covers 16 residues. The CDR3 bases are TGTGCCAGCAGTTGGGAGCGGGGTAGCTCCTACAATGAGCAGTACTTC. This translates into CASSWERGSSYNEQYF.

This clonotype was recorded a few times. The gene calls are TRBV6-5 and TRBJ1-2; D is undetermined. The CDR3 contains 12 residues. The germline CDR1 and CDR2 sequences are MNHEY and SVGAGI. The V end lost 6 bases, the J end lost 5 bases, and 10 bases lay between the germline ends. This chain's CDR3 is CASSEDFYGYTF. CDR3 in DNA: TGTGCCAGCAGCGAGGACTTTTATGGCTACACCTTC.

The V call is TRBV6-5, the J call TRBJ2-3, with 7 bases that match TRBD2. Looked up from germline, CDR1 is MNHEY and CDR2 is SVGAGI. The V and J ends lost 4 bases and 4 bases, in that order; junction bases with no gene match: 11. This CDR3 region has 16 residues. CDR3 protein: CASSWRGRERADTQYF. As DNA, the CDR3 is TGTGCCAGCAGTTGGAGAGGGCGGGAGCGGGCAGATACGCAGTATTTT.

This clonotype was counted a few times. CDR3 nucleotides: TGTGCCAGTAACACAGGGCCGACCTACAATGAGCAGTTCTTC. It codes for CASNTGPTYNEQFF. The chain carries TRBV28 and TRBJ2-1, with D tentatively TRBD1 (6 bases). The CDR3 covers 14 residues. CDR1 is MDHEN and CDR2 is SYDVKM in the germline V gene. The germline V and J ends were trimmed by 9 bases and 2 bases, with 14 bases remaining between them.

The chain employs TRBV27 and TRBJ1-4, with 10 nucleotides matching TRBD1. The CDR3 runs to 15 residues. V gave up 5 bases and J gave up 5 bases; unmatched junction bases: 5. The germline CDR1 and CDR2 sequences are MNHEY and SMNVEV (reference sequence). The CDR3 DNA reads TGTGCCAGCAGTGCGAGACAGGGGGCAAATGAAAAACTGTTTTTT. This sequence encodes CASSARQGANEKLFF. The whole variable domain, remainder taken from reference TRBV27 and TRBJ1-4, is EAQVTQNPRYLITVTGKKLTVTCSQNMNHEYMSWYRQDPGLGLRQIYYSMNVEVTDKGDVPEGYKVSRKEKRNFPLILESPSPNQTSLYFCASSARQGANEKLFFGSGTQLSVL.

This chain connects TRBV6-2 or TRBV6-3 to TRBJ2-1; no definite D call. Trimming took off 2 bases at V and 1 base at J, with 9 bases between the two ends. The CDR3 has 15 amino acids. Germline CDR1 reads MNHEY; CDR2 reads SVGEGT. The CDR3: CASSYLDPSYNEQFF. The CDR3 region has the DNA TGTGCCAGCAGTTACCTGGACCCGTCCTACAATGAGCAGTTCTTC.

There are a few counts of this clonotype. This rearrangement joins TRBV5-8 to TRBJ2-5; TRBD2 might be the D (6 bases). V shed 2 bases and J shed 2 bases, with 16 bases lying between them. The CDR3 runs to 16 residues. Germline lookup yields CDR1 SGHTS and CDR2 YDEGEE. The CDR3 loop is CASSLGAGPGQETQYF. CDR3 coding DNA: TGTGCCAGCAGCTTAGGGGCGGGGCCCGGGCAAGAGACCCAGTACTTC.

This clonotype has just a few counts. The chain has TRBV10-3 and TRBJ2-1; 10 nucleotides match TRBD2. V trimming: 2 bases; J trimming: 12 bases; junction bases outside the gene matches: 4. Germline CDR1 reads ENHRY; CDR2 reads SYGVKD. The CDR3 spans 13 residues. The CDR3 spells CAISETSGKAQFF. In DNA, the CDR3 is TGTGCCATCAGTGAGACTAGCGGGAAAGCGCAGTTCTTC.